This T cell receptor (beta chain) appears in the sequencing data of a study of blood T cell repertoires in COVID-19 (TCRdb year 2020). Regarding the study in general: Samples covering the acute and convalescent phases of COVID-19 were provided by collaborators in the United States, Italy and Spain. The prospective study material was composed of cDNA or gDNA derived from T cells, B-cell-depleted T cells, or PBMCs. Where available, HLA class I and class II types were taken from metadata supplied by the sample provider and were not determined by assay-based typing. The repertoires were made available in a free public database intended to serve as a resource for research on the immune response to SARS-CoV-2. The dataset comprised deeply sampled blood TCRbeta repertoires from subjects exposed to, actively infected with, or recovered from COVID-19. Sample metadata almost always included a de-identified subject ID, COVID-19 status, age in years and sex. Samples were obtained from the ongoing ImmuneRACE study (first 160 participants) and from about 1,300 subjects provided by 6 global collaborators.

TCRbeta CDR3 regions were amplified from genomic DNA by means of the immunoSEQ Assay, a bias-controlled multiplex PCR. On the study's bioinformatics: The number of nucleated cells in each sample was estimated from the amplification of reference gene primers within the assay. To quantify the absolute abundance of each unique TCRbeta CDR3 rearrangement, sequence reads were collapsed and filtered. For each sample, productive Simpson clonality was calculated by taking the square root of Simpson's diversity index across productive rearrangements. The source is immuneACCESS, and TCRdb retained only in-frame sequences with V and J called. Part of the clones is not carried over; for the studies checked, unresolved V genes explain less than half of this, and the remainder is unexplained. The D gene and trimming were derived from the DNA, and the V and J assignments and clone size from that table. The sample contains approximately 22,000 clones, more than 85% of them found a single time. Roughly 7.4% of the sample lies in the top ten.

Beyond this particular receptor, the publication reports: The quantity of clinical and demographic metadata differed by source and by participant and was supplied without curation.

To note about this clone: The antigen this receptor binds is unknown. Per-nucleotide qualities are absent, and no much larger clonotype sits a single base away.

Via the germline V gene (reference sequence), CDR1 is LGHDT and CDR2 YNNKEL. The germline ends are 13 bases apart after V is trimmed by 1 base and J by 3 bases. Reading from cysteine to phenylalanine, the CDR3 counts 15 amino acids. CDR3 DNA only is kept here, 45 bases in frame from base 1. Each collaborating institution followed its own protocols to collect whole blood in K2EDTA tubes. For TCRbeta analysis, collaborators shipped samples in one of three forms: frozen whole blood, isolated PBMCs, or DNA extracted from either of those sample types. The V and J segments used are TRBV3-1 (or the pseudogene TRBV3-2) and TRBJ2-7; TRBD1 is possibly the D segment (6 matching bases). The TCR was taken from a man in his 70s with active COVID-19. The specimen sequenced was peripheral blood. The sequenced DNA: TGTGCCAGCAGCCAAGCCCCCCGGGACAACTACGAGCAGTACTTC. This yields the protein CASSQAPRDNYEQYF.